The clone carrying this T cell receptor beta chain occurred once. Antigen: not known. The record originates from a study of post-analysis software for immune sequencing data. From germline, CDR1 is SNHLY and CDR2 FYNNEI. The CDR3 extends over 14 amino acids. J was trimmed by 3 bases and V by 5 bases; bases with no gene match: 5. Findings of the study overall: The normalized Chao1 diversity of multiple sclerosis patients was significantly lower than that of controls. Higher frequency in patients than in controls was seen for roughly five TRBV segments, with TRBV5-6, TRBV5-1 and TRBV20-1 among them.

Unique molecular identifiers were built into the TCR beta cDNA libraries. Each CDR3 protein is one row after TCRdb ran MiXCR on the PCR reads. The sample has hundreds of thousands of distinct CDR3 sequences; 59% are singletons. The sequence derives from a girl aged 2-10 years with multiple sclerosis. The chain is built from TRBV2 and TRBJ2-7; 9 bases map to TRBD1. The specimen sequenced was blood. The CDR3 region is CASSRQGDFYEQYF. The CDR3 nucleotides are TGTGCCAGCAGTCGACAGGGGGATTTCTACGAGCAGTACTTC. Full variable domain (missing parts from reference TRBV2 and TRBJ2-7): EPEVTQTPSHQVTQMGQEVILRCVPISNHLYFYWYRQILGQKVEFLVSFYNNEISEKSEIFDDQFSVERPDGSNFTLKIRSTKLEDSAMYFCASSRQGDFYEQYFGPGTRLTVT.